One and the same sample provided the 16 T cell receptor beta chains below, sequenced in a study of cytomegalovirus exposure and HLA in healthy donors. 60 Vbeta and 13 Jbeta primers were used in PCR. Profiling relied on immunoSEQ multiplex PCR, and the TCRdb table lists in-frame clones only, not all of them. The sample includes some 120,000 clones, about 8.5% of them seen just once. Sample: PBMCs. Receptors originate from a man aged 35 to 55 in good health and CMV-seronegative.

This clone occurred a few times. The chain combines TRBV19 with TRBJ1-6; D call uncertain. The CDR3 is 14 residues long. Germline V CDR1 and CDR2: LNHDA, SQIVND (reference sequence). V lost 6 bases, J lost 10 bases, and 16 bases lay in between. DNA for the CDR3: TGTGCCAGTAGCCCGACCCTACGGGAATCACCCCTCCACTTT. It translates to CASSPTLRESPLHF.

This clone was found a few times. V usage is TRBV6-5 and J usage is TRBJ2-7; D gene unclear. CDR3 length: 14 residues. The germline gives CDR1 MNHEY, CDR2 SVGAGI. Trimming removed 4 bases from V and 2 bases from J, with 12 bases in between. CDR3 in amino acids: CASSSTRFPYEQYF. The CDR3, as DNA: TGTGCCAGCAGTTCAACGCGCTTCCCCTACGAGCAGTACTTC.

This chain uses TRBV2 with TRBJ1-2; D might be TRBD1 (6 bases). In germline, CDR1 is SNHLY, CDR2 FYNNEI. V lost 7 bases and J 4 bases, leaving 10 bases between the germline ends. The CDR3 spans 12 residues. The CDR3 loop is CASKRDIYGYTF. The DNA of the CDR3 is TGTGCCAGCAAGAGGGACATCTATGGCTACACCTTC. The whole variable domain, filled in from reference TRBV2 and TRBJ1-2, reads EPEVTQTPSHQVTQMGQEVILRCVPISNHLYFYWYRQILGQKVEFLVSFYNNEISEKSEIFDDQFSVERPDGSNFTLKIRSTKLEDSAMYFCASKRDIYGYTFGSGTRLTVV.

This clone was counted a few times. V usage is TRBV7-2 and J usage is TRBJ2-6; TRBD1 might be the D (6 bases). V was trimmed by 4 bases and J by 2 bases, leaving 6 bases between them. Germline V gene lookup returns CDR1 SGHTA and CDR2 FQGNSA. The CDR3 extends over 14 amino acids. The CDR3 here is CASSWGPGANVLTF. DNA for the CDR3: TGTGCCAGCAGCTGGGGGCCTGGGGCCAACGTCCTGACTTTC.

CDR3 nucleotides: TGCAGCGTTGCTCAGGGGAAGGCCAAAAACATTCAGTACTTC. It specifies CSVAQGKAKNIQYF. This sequence joins TRBV29-1 and TRBJ2-4; D may be TRBD1 (6 bases). Germline lookup yields CDR1 SQVTM and CDR2 ANQGSEA. The CDR3 contains 14 residues. Trimming removed 4 bases from V and 1 base from J, with 11 bases in between.

This clone has only a few counts. The rearrangement uses TRBV27 and TRBJ2-3; a weak D match, TRBD2 (6 bases). The CDR3 runs to 14 residues. Trimming left V 5 bases short and J 4 bases short, with 13 bases between. Germline V gene sequence: CDR1 MNHEY, CDR2 SMNVEV (reference sequence). Here the CDR3 DNA reads TGTGCCAGCAGTCCGCGACTAGGTGCAGATACGCAGTATTTT. Amino acids: CASSPRLGADTQYF.

This clone was counted a few times. The V and J genes are TRBV9 and TRBJ2-4, with 8 positions matching TRBD2. V lost 3 bases and J lost 5; bases outside the gene matches: 4. The CDR3 is made up of 14 amino acids. Germline CDR1 is SGDLS and CDR2 is YYNGEE. Written as DNA, the CDR3 is TGTGCCAGCAGCGCCGGGACTAGGGAAAACATTCAGTACTTC. This gives the protein CASSAGTRENIQYF.

The chain joins TRBV2 to TRBJ2-5, with TRBD1 as a possible D gene (8 bases). V lost 5 bases and J 4 bases, leaving 11 bases between the germline ends. The CDR3 consists of 13 residues. Per germline, CDR1 SNHLY and CDR2 FYNNEI. DNA of the CDR3: TGTGCCAGCAGTTACAGGGGGGGAGAGACCCAGTACTTC. Translated: CASSYRGGETQYF.

A few counts support this clone. The rearrangement joins TRBV27 to TRBJ2-1; TRBD2 matches at 13 bases. V shed 5 bases and J 15 bases; nucleotides not matched to a gene: 10. The CDR3 has 14 residues. Germline V CDR1 and CDR2: MNHEY, SMNVEV (reference sequence). CDR3 DNA: TGTGCCAGCAGTATCGGGACTAGCGGGGCCCGTACGTTCTTC. It translates to CASSIGTSGARTFF.

This clone came up a few times. The chain couples TRBV10-3 to TRBJ2-1; 13 bases match TRBD2. The ends lost 9 bases at V and 9 bases at J; junction bases unmatched: 5. Germline values: CDR1 ENHRY, CDR2 SYGVKD. The CDR3 consists of 13 residues. DNA of the CDR3: TGTGCCATTACTAGCGGGGGGGCTGGTGAGCAGTTCTTC. Its translation is CAITSGGAGEQFF.

The chain recombines TRBV6-5 with TRBJ2-5; 7 bases are shared with TRBD1. The J call may not be correct, given that the DNA end is closer to TRBJ2-7. The CDR3 totals 12 residues. Germline V gives CDR1 MNHEY, CDR2 SVGAGI. CDR3 amino acids: CASRQGPDEQYF. Here the CDR3 DNA reads TGTGCCAGCAGACAGGGGCCCGACGAGCAGTACTTC.

This clone occurred a few times. The rearrangement links TRBV19 to TRBJ1-2, with a possible D match to TRBD1 (6 bases). Trimming stripped 1 base from V and 8 bases from J, with 11 bases between. This CDR3 comprises 13 residues. Germline CDR1 reads LNHDA; CDR2 reads SQIVND (reference sequence). The CDR3 loop reads CASSIAQQGGYTF. The DNA of the CDR3 is TGTGCCAGTAGTATAGCTCAGCAGGGGGGCTACACCTTC.

V and J are TRBV4-1 and TRBJ1-4; 8 positions match TRBD1. J was trimmed by 10 bases and V by 1 base; bases with no gene match: 8. Germline V gives CDR1 MGHRA, CDR2 YSYEKL. CDR3 length: 15 residues. The CDR3: CASSQGVQGAGKLFF. CDR3 sequence (DNA): TGCGCCAGCAGCCAAGGAGTTCAGGGGGCTGGAAAACTGTTTTTT.

The genes are TRBV6-5 and TRBJ1-3; no definite D call. Germline-derived CDR1 and CDR2 are MNHEY and SVGAGI. V gave up 0 bases and J gave up 4 bases, with 10 bases separating them. The CDR3 has 15 amino acids. CDR3 loop: CASSYSAVRGNTIYF. CDR3 coding DNA: TGTGCCAGCAGTTACTCGGCGGTGAGGGGAAACACCATATATTTT.

The chain uses TRBV27 and TRBJ2-7; the match to TRBD2 covers 9 bases. Germline V gene lookup returns CDR1 MNHEY and CDR2 SMNVEV (reference sequence). This CDR3 spans 15 amino acids. Trimming removed 1 base from V and 5 bases from J; junction bases left unmatched: 6. The CDR3 DNA reads TGTGCCAGCAGTTTATTAGGACTAGCGTCCCACGAGCAGTACTTC. It is translated as CASSLLGLASHEQYF.

The chain uses TRBV7-9 and TRBJ2-1, with TRBD2 identical over 8 bases. The CDR3 loop spans 15 amino acids. Losses at the gene ends were 7 bases for V and 7 bases for J; bases not matched to a gene: 12. CDR1 is SEHNR and CDR2 is FQNEAQ in the germline V gene (reference sequence). CDR3 sequence reads: CASTTGGAEWNEQFF. CDR3 coding DNA: TGTGCCAGCACCACCGGGGGGGCGGAGTGGAATGAGCAGTTCTTC.